This TCR beta chain was recovered during a study of blood T cell repertoires in COVID-19. Study information: In each case, the material was cDNA or gDNA derived from T cells, B-cell-depleted T cells, or PBMCs.

Per the authors' pipeline: Amplified reference gene primers provided the basis for estimating nucleated cell counts. Profiled with immunoSEQ multiplex PCR; TCRdb holds only in-frame clones, not every one. D and trimming were read from the DNA, whereas the V and J calls and clone size are those reported in that table. The table shows 230,000 or so clones, with about 87% occurring only once. Across 24 US areas, participants ranged in age from about 18 to 100 years. V dropped 1 base and J dropped 5; count of bases not matched to a gene: 9. The CDR3 consists of 16 residues. Germline CDR1 reads SQVTM; CDR2 reads ANQGSEA.

The TCR sequence derives from a woman between 40 and 55 years old with acute COVID-19. This chain links TRBV29-1 with TRBJ2-5; 11 bases fit TRBD2. The sequencing sample was made of PBMCs or T cells enriched from blood (not recorded which). The CDR3 loop is CSVEALAGAPGETQYF. Here the CDR3 DNA reads TGCAGCGTTGAAGCACTAGCGGGAGCCCCAGGGGAGACCCAGTACTTC.